This paragraph reports one T cell receptor (beta chain). The data were obtained in a study of blood T cell repertoires in COVID-19. On the study more broadly: Specimens from acute and convalescent COVID-19 originated in the United States, Italy and Spain. PBMCs, B-cell-depleted T cells, or T cells were the source of the cDNA or gDNA that made up the material.

This CDR3 region has 16 residues. With V trimmed by 5 bases and J by 5 bases, 12 bases remained unmatched. Germline CDR1 reads SGHNT; CDR2 reads YENEEA. The authors' processing: It was from reference gene primer amplification that nucleated cell counts were estimated. TCRdb's copy holds only in-frame clones and misses some; the assay was immunoSEQ multiplex PCR. V and J calls and clone size are those listed in that table; D and trimming were worked out from the DNA. The data show 250,000 to 400,000 clones, approximately 89% seen once. The genes are TRBV11-3 and TRBJ2-3, with TRBD2 matching 8 bases. The source is a woman aged 25 to 45 with COVID-19, enrolled during active disease. Sequenced: peripheral blood. This CDR3 is CASSPPHGGEGDTQYF. Written as DNA, the CDR3 is TGTGCCAGCAGCCCCCCCCACGGGGGGGAGGGAGATACGCAGTATTTT.